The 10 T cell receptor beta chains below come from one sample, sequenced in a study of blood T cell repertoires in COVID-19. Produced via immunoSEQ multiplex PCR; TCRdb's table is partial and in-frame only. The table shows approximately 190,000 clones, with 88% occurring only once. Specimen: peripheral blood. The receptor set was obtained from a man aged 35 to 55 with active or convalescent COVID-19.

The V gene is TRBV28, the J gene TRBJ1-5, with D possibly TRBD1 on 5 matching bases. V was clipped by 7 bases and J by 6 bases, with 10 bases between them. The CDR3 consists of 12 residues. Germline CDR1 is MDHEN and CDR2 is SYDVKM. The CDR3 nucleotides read TGTGCCAGCATGGCTGGGGCTCAGCCCCAGCATTTT. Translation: CASMAGAQPQHF.

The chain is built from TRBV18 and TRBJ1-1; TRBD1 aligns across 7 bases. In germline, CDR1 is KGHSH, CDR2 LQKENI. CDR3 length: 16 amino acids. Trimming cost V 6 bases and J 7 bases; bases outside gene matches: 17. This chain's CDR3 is CASSPIRDRKIGEAFF. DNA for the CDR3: TGTGCCAGCTCGCCTATCCGGGACAGAAAAATAGGTGAAGCTTTCTTT.

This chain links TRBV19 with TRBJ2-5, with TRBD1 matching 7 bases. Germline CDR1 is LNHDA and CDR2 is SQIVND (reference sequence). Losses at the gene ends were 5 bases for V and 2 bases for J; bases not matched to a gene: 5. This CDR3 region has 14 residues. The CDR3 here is CASSVTGDQETQYF. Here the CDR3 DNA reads TGTGCCAGTAGTGTCACAGGGGATCAAGAGACCCAGTACTTC.

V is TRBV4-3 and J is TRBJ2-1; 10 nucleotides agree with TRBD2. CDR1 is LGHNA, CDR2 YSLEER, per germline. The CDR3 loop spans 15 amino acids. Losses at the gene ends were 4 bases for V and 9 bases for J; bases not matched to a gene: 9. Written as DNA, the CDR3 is TGCGCCAGCAGCCCCCTGAGCGGGGGGGCCGGTGAGCAGTTCTTC. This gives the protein CASSPLSGGAGEQFF.

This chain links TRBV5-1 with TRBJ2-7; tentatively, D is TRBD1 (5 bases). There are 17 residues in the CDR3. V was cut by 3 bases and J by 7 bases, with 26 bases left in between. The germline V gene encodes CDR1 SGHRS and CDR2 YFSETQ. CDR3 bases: TGCGCCAGCAGCTCCTCTAAGCCCGACAGAGTCGGTATGGAGCAGTACTTC. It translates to CASSSSKPDRVGMEQYF.

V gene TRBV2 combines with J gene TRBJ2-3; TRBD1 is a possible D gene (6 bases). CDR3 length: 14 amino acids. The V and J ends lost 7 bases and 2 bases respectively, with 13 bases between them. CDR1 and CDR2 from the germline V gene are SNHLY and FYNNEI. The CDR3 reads CASTTGQVTDTQYF. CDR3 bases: TGTGCCAGCACTACGGGACAAGTCACAGATACGCAGTATTTT.

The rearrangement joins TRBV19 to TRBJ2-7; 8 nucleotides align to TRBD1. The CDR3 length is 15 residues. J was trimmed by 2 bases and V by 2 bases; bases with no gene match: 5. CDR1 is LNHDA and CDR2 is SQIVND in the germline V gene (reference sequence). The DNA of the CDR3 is TGTGCCAGTAGTATACGGACAGGGATGGCCTACGAGCAGTACTTC. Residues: CASSIRTGMAYEQYF.

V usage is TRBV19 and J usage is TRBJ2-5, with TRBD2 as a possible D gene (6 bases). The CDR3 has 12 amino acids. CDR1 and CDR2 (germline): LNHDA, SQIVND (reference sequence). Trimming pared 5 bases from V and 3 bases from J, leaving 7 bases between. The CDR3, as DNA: TGTGCCAGTAGTTCTAGCGAAGAGACCCAGTACTTC. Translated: CASSSSEETQYF.

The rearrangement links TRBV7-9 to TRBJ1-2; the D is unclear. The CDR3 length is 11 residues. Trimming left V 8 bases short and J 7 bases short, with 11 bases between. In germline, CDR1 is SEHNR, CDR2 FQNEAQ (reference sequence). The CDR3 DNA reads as TGTGCCAGCGAAAGCACCGGTGGCTACACCTTC. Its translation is CASESTGGYTF.

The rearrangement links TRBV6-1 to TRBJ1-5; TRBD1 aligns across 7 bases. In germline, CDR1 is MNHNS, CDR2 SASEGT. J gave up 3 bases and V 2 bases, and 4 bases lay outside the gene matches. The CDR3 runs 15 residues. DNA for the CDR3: TGTGCCAGCAGTGAATCACAGGGGATCAATCAGCCCCAGCATTTT. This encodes CASSESQGINQPQHF.